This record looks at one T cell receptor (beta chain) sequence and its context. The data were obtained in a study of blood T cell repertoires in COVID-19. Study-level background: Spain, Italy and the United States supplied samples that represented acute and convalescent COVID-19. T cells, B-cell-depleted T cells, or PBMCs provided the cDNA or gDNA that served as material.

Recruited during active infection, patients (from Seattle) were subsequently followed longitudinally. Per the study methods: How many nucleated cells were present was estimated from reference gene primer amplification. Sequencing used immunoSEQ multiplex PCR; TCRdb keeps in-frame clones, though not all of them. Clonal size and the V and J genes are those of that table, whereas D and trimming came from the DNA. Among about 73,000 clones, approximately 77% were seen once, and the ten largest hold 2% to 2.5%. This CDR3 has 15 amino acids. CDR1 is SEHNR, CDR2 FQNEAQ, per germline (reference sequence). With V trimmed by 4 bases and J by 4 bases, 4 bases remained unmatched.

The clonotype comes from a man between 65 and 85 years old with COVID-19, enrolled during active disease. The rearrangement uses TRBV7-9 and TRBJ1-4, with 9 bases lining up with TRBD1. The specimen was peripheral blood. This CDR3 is CASSSLDRGNEKLFF. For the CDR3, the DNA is TGTGCCAGCAGCTCCCTGGACAGGGGTAATGAAAAACTGTTTTTT.